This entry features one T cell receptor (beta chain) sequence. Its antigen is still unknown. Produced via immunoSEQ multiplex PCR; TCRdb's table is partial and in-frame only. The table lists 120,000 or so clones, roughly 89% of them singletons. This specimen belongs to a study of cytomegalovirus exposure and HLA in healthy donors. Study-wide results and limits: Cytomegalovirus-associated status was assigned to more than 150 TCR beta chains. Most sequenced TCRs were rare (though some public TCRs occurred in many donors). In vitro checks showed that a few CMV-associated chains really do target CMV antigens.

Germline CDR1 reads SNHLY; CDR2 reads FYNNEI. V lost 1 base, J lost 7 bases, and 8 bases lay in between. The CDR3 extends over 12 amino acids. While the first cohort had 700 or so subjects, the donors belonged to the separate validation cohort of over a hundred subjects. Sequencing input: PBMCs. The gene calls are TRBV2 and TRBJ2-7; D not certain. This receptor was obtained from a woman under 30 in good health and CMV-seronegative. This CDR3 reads CASSEGGSEQYF. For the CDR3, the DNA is TGTGCCAGCAGTGAAGGCGGTTCGGAGCAGTACTTC.